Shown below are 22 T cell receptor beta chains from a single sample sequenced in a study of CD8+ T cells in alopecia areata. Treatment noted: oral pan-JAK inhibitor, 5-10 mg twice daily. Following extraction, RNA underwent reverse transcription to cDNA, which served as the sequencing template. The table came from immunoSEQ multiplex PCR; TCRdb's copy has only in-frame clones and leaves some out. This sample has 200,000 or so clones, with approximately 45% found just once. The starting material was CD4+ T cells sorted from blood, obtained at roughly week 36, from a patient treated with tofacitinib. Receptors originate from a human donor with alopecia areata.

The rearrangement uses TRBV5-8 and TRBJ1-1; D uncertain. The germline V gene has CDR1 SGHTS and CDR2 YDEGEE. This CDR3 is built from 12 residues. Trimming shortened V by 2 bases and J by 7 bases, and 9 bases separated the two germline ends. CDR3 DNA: TGTGCCAGCAGCTTAATGGCACGTGAAGCTTTCTTT. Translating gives CASSLMAREAFF. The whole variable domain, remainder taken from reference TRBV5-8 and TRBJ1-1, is EAGVTQSPTHLIKTRGQQATLRCSPISGHTSVYWYQQALGLGLQFLLWYDEGEERNRGNFPPRFSGRQFPNYSSELNVNALELEDSALYLCASSLMAREAFFGQGTRLTVV.

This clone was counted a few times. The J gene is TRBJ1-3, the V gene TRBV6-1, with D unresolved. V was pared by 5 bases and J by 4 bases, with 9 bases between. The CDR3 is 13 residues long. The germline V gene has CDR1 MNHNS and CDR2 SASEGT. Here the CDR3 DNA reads TGTGCCAGCAGTCCCTTGATGGGAAACACCATATATTTT. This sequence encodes CASSPLMGNTIYF.

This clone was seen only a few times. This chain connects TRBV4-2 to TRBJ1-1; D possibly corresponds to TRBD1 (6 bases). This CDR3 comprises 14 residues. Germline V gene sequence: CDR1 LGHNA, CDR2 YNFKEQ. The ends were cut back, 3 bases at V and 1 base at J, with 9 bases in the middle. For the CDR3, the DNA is TGTGCCAGCAGCCAGCGGACAGCGAACACTGAAGCTTTCTTT. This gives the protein CASSQRTANTEAFF.

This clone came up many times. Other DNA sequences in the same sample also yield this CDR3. For the CDR3, the DNA is TGTGCCAGCAGTTTATCACCCAGAGTAAGCTATGGCTACACCTTC. Translation gives CASSLSPRVSYGYTF. This rearrangement joins TRBV27 to TRBJ1-2; D ambiguous. CDR1 and CDR2 (germline): MNHEY, SMNVEV (reference sequence). V lost 0 bases and J 4 bases, leaving 12 bases between the germline ends. The CDR3 has 15 residues.

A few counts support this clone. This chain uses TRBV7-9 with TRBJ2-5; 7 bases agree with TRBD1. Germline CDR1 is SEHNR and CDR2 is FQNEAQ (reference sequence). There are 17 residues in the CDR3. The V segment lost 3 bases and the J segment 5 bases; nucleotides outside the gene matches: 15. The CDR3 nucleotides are TGTGCCAGCAGCTTCCTCCAGGGACAGATAGTAAGGGAGACCCAGTACTTC. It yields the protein CASSFLQGQIVRETQYF.

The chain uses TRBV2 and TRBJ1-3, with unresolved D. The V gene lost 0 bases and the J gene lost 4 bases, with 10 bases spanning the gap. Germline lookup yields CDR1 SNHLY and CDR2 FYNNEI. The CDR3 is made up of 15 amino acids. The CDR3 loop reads CASSEALYTGNTIYF. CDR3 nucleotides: TGTGCCAGCAGTGAAGCGCTGTACACGGGAAACACCATATATTTT. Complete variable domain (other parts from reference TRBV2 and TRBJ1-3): EPEVTQTPSHQVTQMGQEVILRCVPISNHLYFYWYRQILGQKVEFLVSFYNNEISEKSEIFDDQFSVERPDGSNFTLKIRSTKLEDSAMYFCASSEALYTGNTIYFGEGSWLTVV.

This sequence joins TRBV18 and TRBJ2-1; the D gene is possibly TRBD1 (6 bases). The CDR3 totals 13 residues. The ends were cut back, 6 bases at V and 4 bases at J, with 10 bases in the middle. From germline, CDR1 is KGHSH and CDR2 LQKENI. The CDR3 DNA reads TGTGCCAGCTCGGACAGCAGATACAATGAGCAGTTCTTC. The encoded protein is CASSDSRYNEQFF.

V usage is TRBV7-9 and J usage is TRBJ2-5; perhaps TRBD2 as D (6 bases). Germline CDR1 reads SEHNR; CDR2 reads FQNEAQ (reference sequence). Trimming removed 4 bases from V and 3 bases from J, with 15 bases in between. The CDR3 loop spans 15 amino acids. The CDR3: CASSSGGAGKETQYF. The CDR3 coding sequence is TGTGCCAGCAGCTCCGGGGGAGCTGGGAAAGAGACCCAGTACTTC.

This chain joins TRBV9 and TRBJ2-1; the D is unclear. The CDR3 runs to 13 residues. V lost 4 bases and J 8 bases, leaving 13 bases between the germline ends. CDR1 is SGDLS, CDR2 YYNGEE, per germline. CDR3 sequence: CASSPRPVDEQFF. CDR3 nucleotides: TGTGCCAGCAGCCCGCGACCCGTGGATGAGCAGTTCTTC.

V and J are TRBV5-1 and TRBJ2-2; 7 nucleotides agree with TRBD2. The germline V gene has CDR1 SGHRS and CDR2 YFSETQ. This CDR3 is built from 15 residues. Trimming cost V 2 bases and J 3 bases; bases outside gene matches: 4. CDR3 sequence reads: CASSFRGLDTGELFF. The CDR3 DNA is TGCGCCAGCAGCTTCCGAGGACTAGACACCGGGGAGCTGTTTTTT.

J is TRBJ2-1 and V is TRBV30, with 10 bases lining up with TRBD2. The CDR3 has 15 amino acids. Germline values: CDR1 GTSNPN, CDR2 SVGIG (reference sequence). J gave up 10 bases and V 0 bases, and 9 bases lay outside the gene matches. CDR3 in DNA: TGTGCCTGGAGTGTACGAGCGGGAGGGGCTCTGGAGCAGTTCTTC. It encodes CAWSVRAGGALEQFF. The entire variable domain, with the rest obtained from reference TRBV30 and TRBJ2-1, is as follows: SQTIHQWPATLVQPVGSPLSLECTVEGTSNPNLYWYRQAAGRGLQLLFYSVGIGQISSEVPQNLSASRPQDRQFILSSKKLLLSDSGFYLCAWSVRAGGALEQFFGPGTRLTVL.

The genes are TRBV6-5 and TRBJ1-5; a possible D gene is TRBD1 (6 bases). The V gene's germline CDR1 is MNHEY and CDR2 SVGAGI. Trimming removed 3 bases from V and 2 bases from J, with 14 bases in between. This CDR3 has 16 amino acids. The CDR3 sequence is CASSYGGWEGNQPQHF. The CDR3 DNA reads TGTGCCAGCAGTTATGGGGGCTGGGAGGGCAATCAGCCCCAGCATTTT.

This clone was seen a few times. The CDR3 bases are TGCAGCGTTCAACGGGGGGCTGGAAACACCATATATTTT. Translation gives CSVQRGAGNTIYF. The chain joins TRBV29-1 to TRBJ1-3; D possibly corresponds to TRBD1 (5 bases). Trimming took off 5 bases at V and 2 bases at J, with 10 bases between the two ends. This CDR3 is 13 amino acids long. Germline values: CDR1 SQVTM, CDR2 ANQGSEA.

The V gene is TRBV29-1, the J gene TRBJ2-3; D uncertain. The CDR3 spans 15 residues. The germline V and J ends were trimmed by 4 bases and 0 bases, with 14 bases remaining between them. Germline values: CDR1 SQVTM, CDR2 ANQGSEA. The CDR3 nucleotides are TGCAGCGTTGTTCGTGGCGGATCTAGCACAGATACGCAGTATTTT. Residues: CSVVRGGSSTDTQYF.

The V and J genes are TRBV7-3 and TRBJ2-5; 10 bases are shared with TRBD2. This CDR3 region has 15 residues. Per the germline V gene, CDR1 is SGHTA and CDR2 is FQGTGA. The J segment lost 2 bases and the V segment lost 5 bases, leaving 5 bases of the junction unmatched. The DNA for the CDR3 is TGTGCCAGCAGCCTTCTAGCGGGAGTACAAGAGACCCAGTACTTC. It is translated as CASSLLAGVQETQYF.

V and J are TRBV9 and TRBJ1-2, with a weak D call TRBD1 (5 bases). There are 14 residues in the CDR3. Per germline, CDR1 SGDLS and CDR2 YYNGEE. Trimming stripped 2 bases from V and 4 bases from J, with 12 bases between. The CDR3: CASSVGTSGYGYTF. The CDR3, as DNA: TGTGCCAGCAGCGTGGGGACCTCGGGCTATGGCTACACCTTC.

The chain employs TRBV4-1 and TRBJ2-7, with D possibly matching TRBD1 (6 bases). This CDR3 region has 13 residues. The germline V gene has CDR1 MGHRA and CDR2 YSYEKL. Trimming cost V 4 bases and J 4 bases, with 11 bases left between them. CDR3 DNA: TGCGCCAGCAGCCCTCGGGACACTTACGAGCAGTACTTC. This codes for CASSPRDTYEQYF.

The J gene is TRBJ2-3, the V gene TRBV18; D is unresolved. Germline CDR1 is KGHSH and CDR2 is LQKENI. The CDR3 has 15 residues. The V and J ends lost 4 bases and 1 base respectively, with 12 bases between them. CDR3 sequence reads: CASSLDRVGTDTQYF. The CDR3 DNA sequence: TGTGCCAGCTCACTGGATAGGGTGGGCACAGATACGCAGTATTTT.

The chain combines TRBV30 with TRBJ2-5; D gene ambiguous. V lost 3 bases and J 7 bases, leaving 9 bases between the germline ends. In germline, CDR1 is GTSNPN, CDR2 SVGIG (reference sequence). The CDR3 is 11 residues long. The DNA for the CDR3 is TGTGCCTGGAGCGCGAGAGGGACCCAGTACTTC. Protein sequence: CAWSARGTQYF.

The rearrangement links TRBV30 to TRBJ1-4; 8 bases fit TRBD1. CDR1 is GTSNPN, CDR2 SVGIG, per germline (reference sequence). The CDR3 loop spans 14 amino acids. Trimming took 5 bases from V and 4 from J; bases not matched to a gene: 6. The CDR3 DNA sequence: TGTGCCTGGCAAAAACAGGGGGTTAATGAAAAACTGTTTTTT. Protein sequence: CAWQKQGVNEKLFF.

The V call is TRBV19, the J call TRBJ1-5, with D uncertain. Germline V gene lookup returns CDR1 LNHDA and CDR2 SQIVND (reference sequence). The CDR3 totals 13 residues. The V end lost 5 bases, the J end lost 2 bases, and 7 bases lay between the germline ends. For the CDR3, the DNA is TGTGCCAGTAGTGTCCAGGGCAATCAGCCCCAGCATTTT. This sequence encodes CASSVQGNQPQHF.

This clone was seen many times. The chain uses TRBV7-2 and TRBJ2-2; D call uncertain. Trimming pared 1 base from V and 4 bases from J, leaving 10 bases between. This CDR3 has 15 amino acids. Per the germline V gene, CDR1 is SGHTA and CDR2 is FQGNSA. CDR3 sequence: CASSLDQSGTGELFF. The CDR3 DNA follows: TGTGCCAGCAGCTTAGACCAGTCGGGCACCGGGGAGCTGTTTTTT. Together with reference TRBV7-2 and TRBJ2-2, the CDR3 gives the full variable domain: GAGVSQSPSNKVTEKGKDVELRCDPISGHTALYWYRQSLGQGLEFLIYFQGNSAPDKSGLPSDRFSAERTGGSVSTLTIQRTQQEDSAVYLCASSLDQSGTGELFFGEGSRLTVL.